Below, 14 T cell receptor beta chains from the same sample are listed, as sequenced in a study of cytomegalovirus exposure and HLA in healthy donors. Vbeta (60) and Jbeta (13) primers were used in the PCR. The assay was immunoSEQ multiplex PCR, and TCRdb's table has in-frame clones only and misses some. The data contain 100,000 to 150,000 clones, about 70% of them singletons. Sequenced material: PBMCs. These receptors all come from a male donor in good health and CMV-seronegative.

The chain joins TRBV6-5 to TRBJ2-7, with D hard to call. CDR3 length: 13 amino acids. Germline loops: CDR1 MNHEY, CDR2 SVGAGI. Trimming removed 2 bases from V and 5 bases from J, with 10 bases in between. The CDR3, as DNA: TGTGCCAGCAGTTACGCTAGTCGGGACGAGCAGTACTTC. It yields the protein CASSYASRDEQYF.

J is TRBJ1-2 and V is TRBV18; D is unclear. The CDR3 covers 12 residues. V was shortened by 6 bases and J by 6 bases, with 11 bases between the two germline ends. Germline V lookup: CDR1 KGHSH, CDR2 LQKENI. The DNA of the CDR3 is TGTGCCAGCTCCCCAGGAGCGGATGGCTACACCTTC. This sequence encodes CASSPGADGYTF.

The chain links TRBV28 to TRBJ1-3; D call uncertain. Trimming left V 5 bases short and J 4 bases short, with 6 bases between. This CDR3 contains 12 residues. CDR1 and CDR2 (germline): MDHEN, SYDVKM. CDR3 sequence reads: CASSVQGNTIYF. The CDR3 DNA reads as TGTGCCAGCAGTGTACAGGGAAACACCATATATTTT.

The genes are TRBV5-1 and TRBJ2-7; D possibly corresponds to TRBD2 (5 bases). The length of the CDR3 is 14 residues. V lost 4 bases, J lost 2 bases, and 13 bases lay in between. Germline CDR1 is SGHRS and CDR2 is YFSETQ. This chain's CDR3 is CASSRRRSAYEQYF. CDR3 in DNA: TGCGCCAGCAGCCGACGGAGGTCCGCCTACGAGCAGTACTTC.

The chain links TRBV28 to TRBJ2-7; TRBD2 aligns across 10 bases. CDR1 and CDR2 (germline): MDHEN, SYDVKM. V trimming: 5 bases; J trimming: 3 bases; junction bases outside the gene matches: 10. CDR3 length: 16 amino acids. Here the CDR3 reads CASSPPGLAPNYEQYF. CDR3 coding DNA: TGTGCCAGCAGTCCTCCGGGACTAGCGCCCAACTACGAGCAGTACTTC.

Concerning this clone: This specimen includes other DNA sequences encoding the same CDR3. The chain is built from TRBV2 and TRBJ2-5; TRBD2 agrees at 7 bases. From germline, CDR1 is SNHLY and CDR2 FYNNEI. With V trimmed by 5 bases and J by 5 bases, 14 bases remained unmatched. The CDR3 has 16 amino acids. The CDR3 coding sequence is TGTGCCAGCAGTTCTGATCGACTAGCTCCCGGGGAGACCCAGTACTTC. Its protein product is CASSSDRLAPGETQYF.

The V call is TRBV28, the J call TRBJ1-5, with 9 bases matching TRBD1. Losses at the gene ends were 8 bases for V and 2 bases for J; bases not matched to a gene: 13. This CDR3 is 17 amino acids long. CDR1 and CDR2 (germline): MDHEN, SYDVKM. The CDR3 reads CASLGFHRGRRNQPQHF. In DNA, the CDR3 is TGTGCCAGCTTGGGATTTCACAGGGGGCGTCGCAATCAGCCCCAGCATTTT.

The chain employs TRBV5-1 and TRBJ2-5; TRBD1 matches at 7 bases. Losses at the gene ends were 0 bases for V and 4 bases for J; bases not matched to a gene: 12. Per the germline V gene, CDR1 is SGHRS and CDR2 is YFSETQ. The CDR3 runs 17 residues. The CDR3 coding sequence is TGCGCCAGCAGCTTGGGTTCGACAGGGCTGGGGCCAGAGACCCAGTACTTC. Encoded protein: CASSLGSTGLGPETQYF.

In DNA form, the CDR3 reads TGTGCCAGCTCACGTCAGGGGCCACCCCCCACAGATACGCAGTATTTT. It translates to CASSRQGPPPTDTQYF. The rearrangement uses TRBV18 and TRBJ2-3; tentative D call: TRBD1 (6 bases). This CDR3 has 16 residues. Germline CDR1 is KGHSH and CDR2 is LQKENI. The ends were cut back, 4 bases at V and 2 bases at J, with 16 bases in the middle.

This clone was detected once. This rearrangement joins TRBV7-9 to TRBJ2-1; D might be TRBD2 (7 bases). The CDR3 totals 16 residues. Germline loops: CDR1 SEHNR, CDR2 FQNEAQ (reference sequence). Trimming cost V 5 bases and J 3 bases, with 17 bases left between them. CDR3 loop: CASSPRGGALYNEQFF. CDR3 DNA: TGTGCCAGCAGCCCACGTGGGGGGGCTCTCTACAATGAGCAGTTCTTC.

This chain uses TRBV5-6 with TRBJ1-2; unclear D gene. CDR3 length equals 14 residues. In germline, CDR1 is SGHDT, CDR2 YYEEEE. V lost 2 bases and J 0 bases, leaving 8 bases between the germline ends. Here the CDR3 reads CASSFIQPNYGYTF. DNA for the CDR3: TGTGCCAGCAGCTTTATACAGCCTAACTATGGCTACACCTTC.

This clone appeared once. This chain links TRBV27 with TRBJ2-2; D is ambiguous. Per germline, CDR1 MNHEY and CDR2 SMNVEV (reference sequence). The CDR3 runs to 13 residues. Trimming stripped 2 bases from V and 2 bases from J, with 3 bases between. The CDR3 sequence: CASSLLNTGELFF. The CDR3 DNA is TGTGCCAGCAGTTTACTTAACACCGGGGAGCTGTTTTTT.

The V call is TRBV7-9, the J call TRBJ2-7, with 8 bases aligning to TRBD1. V was clipped by 6 bases and J by 5 bases; unmatched bases: 6. This CDR3 has 13 amino acids. Germline assignment: CDR1 SEHNR and CDR2 FQNEAQ (reference sequence). The CDR3 DNA reads TGTGCCAGCAGGCGACAGGGGTACGACGAGCAGTACTTC. This gives the protein CASRRQGYDEQYF.

As DNA, the CDR3 is TGTGCCAGCAGCTCCCCCGGGGCCAGGGGAATTTATGGCTACACCTTC. Translation: CASSSPGARGIYGYTF. The gene calls are TRBV7-2 and TRBJ1-2; D might be TRBD1 (6 bases). The V gene lost 4 bases and the J gene lost 5 bases, with 20 bases spanning the gap. Per the germline V gene, CDR1 is SGHTA and CDR2 is FQGNSA. This CDR3 is 16 amino acids long.